This TCR beta chain was obtained from a study of CD8+CD57+ T cells in acquired aplastic anemia. The template used for profiling TCR beta VDJ and CDR3 was genomic DNA. TCRdb redid the calling of the reads with MiXCR, one entry per CDR3 protein. The data contain some 120,000 distinct CDR3 sequences, around 46% of them seen just once; the ten biggest clones take up around 2.5%. Trimming removed 5 bases from V and 3 bases from J, with 7 bases in between. CDR1 KGHDR and CDR2 SFDVKD come from the germline V gene. The CDR3 is 13 residues long. This receptor was taken from a human donor in good health, serving as a control. This rearrangement joins TRBV24-1 to TRBJ2-1, with D tentatively TRBD1 (5 bases). The sample was sorted CD4+, CD8+, or CD8+CD57+ T cells (not recorded which) from PBMCs. DNA for the CDR3: TGTGCCACCAGTGGTACAGGCTACAATGAGCAGTTCTTC. This codes for CATSGTGYNEQFF.